The sequence of this TCR beta chain was determined in a study of T cells after yellow fever vaccination. This clonotype was counted many times. The CDR3 is 13 residues long. V lost 5 bases to trimming and J lost 0 bases, with 5 bases between them. Germline V gene lookup returns CDR1 MGHDK and CDR2 SYGVNS. As TCR cDNA was made by 5'RACE template switching, a universal primer site and UMIs were added. TCRdb re-called the 5' RACE reads with MiXCR, one entry per CDR3 protein. Counted here are 20,000 to 25,000 distinct CDR3 sequences, 4% to 6% occurring once; the ten biggest clones make up around 20%. Whole-study results and caveats: Clonotype sharing between CD4 and CD8 compartments was small. The secondary T-cell response peaked on day 5, not day 15, but was weaker. Almost none of the vaccine-responding clonotypes turned up in sorted memory subsets on day 0, the data showed.

This chain links TRBV25-1 with TRBJ1-5; D remains ambiguous. Sample: PBMCs, either bulk or a sorted T-cell subset (CD4+, CD8+, memory, or dextramer-sorted; not recorded which), taken about 41 days after the first yellow fever vaccination. This receptor was taken from a man aged 18 to 35 who received the YFV17D yellow fever vaccine. The CDR3 here is CASSWGSNQPQHF. CDR3 coding DNA: TGTGCCAGCAGTTGGGGTAGCAATCAGCCCCAGCATTTT.